Presented here are 10 T cell receptor beta chains from one specimen sequenced in a study of cytomegalovirus exposure and HLA in healthy donors (dated by TCRdb to about 2017). The library was prepared using the immunoSEQ multiplex PCR assay. The multiplex PCR relied on a mix of 60 forward primers for TCR Vbeta segments and 13 reverse primers for TCR Jbeta segments. TCRdb holds this immuneACCESS table with in-frame rearrangements only. Some clones are missing; in checked studies, unresolved V genes explain under half, and the rest has no known cause. The sample table contains approximately 130,000 clones; only one count was recorded for around 77% of them. The ten largest clones capture approximately 6.3% of the sample. Sequenced input: PBMCs. The source is a man between 18 and 35 years old in good health and CMV-seropositive.

This chain connects TRBV5-1 to TRBJ2-2; 7 bases fit TRBD1. This CDR3 has 15 residues. Trimming took 0 bases from V and 6 from J; bases not matched to a gene: 5. The V gene's germline CDR1 is SGHRS and CDR2 YFSETQ. The DNA for the CDR3 is TGCGCCAGCAGCTTGGTGACAGGGCCGGCCGGGGAGCTGTTTTTT. This codes for CASSLVTGPAGELFF.

This clone showed up just once. The V and J genes are TRBV28 and TRBJ1-1; 9 bases line up with TRBD1. V lost 5 bases to trimming and J lost 2 bases; unmatched junction nucleotides: 6. The germline V gene has CDR1 MDHEN and CDR2 SYDVKM. This CDR3 is 15 amino acids long. The CDR3 DNA reads TGTGCCAGCAGTAACCCGGGACAGGGTAACACTGAAGCTTTCTTT. The encoded protein is CASSNPGQGNTEAFF.

The V call is TRBV10-1, the J call TRBJ1-3; D is unresolved. The CDR3 covers 15 residues. Deletions cut 0 bases from V and 0 bases from J, with 6 bases between. CDR1 and CDR2 from the germline V gene are WNHNN and SYGVQD (reference sequence). The CDR3, as DNA: TGCGCCAGCAGTGAGTCTGGAGGCTCTGGAAACACCATATATTTT. It yields the protein CASSESGGSGNTIYF.

This clone was picked up a small number of times. The V and J genes are TRBV28 and TRBJ2-7; possibly TRBD1 for D (6 bases). Germline loops: CDR1 MDHEN, CDR2 SYDVKM. The CDR3 consists of 15 residues. V was trimmed by 0 bases and J by 4 bases, leaving 13 bases between them. CDR3 in amino acids: CASSLWGAYEYEQYF. CDR3 coding DNA: TGTGCCAGCAGTTTATGGGGGGCCTACGAGTACGAGCAGTACTTC.

The chain uses TRBV15 and TRBJ2-7; D might be TRBD1 (7 bases). This CDR3 is 14 amino acids long. V lost 5 bases, J lost 3 bases, and 14 bases lay in between. The germline CDR1 and CDR2 sequences are LNHNV and YYDKDF (reference sequence). CDR3 region: CATSDGGQFYEQYF. The CDR3 DNA reads TGTGCCACCAGCGACGGGGGACAGTTCTACGAGCAGTACTTC.

The chain is built from TRBV27 and TRBJ1-1; 9 bases fit TRBD1. This CDR3 is built from 15 residues. The J segment lost 4 bases and the V segment lost 3 bases, leaving 6 bases of the junction unmatched. Germline assignment: CDR1 MNHEY and CDR2 SMNVEV (reference sequence). The DNA of the CDR3 is TGTGCCAGCAGTTTCGAACAGGGGGCAGTCACTGAAGCTTTCTTT. This translates into CASSFEQGAVTEAFF.

In DNA form, the CDR3 reads TGTGCCAGCAGCGTAGGTCTACAGGGGACGGAGACCCAGTACTTC. Translating gives CASSVGLQGTETQYF. The chain combines TRBV9 with TRBJ2-5; 7 nucleotides line up with TRBD1. The CDR3 spans 15 residues. With V trimmed by 0 bases and J by 5 bases, 7 bases remained unmatched. Germline assignment: CDR1 SGDLS and CDR2 YYNGEE.

This rearrangement joins TRBV7-9 to TRBJ2-3; D is possibly TRBD2 (6 bases). Trimming cost V 10 bases and J 6 bases, with 11 bases left between them. CDR1 is SEHNR and CDR2 is FQNEAQ in the germline V gene (reference sequence). This CDR3 spans 11 amino acids. CDR3 sequence (DNA): TGTGCCAAAGGAGGGGCGGATACGCAGTATTTT. This gives the protein CAKGGADTQYF.

The chain combines TRBV5-1 with TRBJ1-1, with 7 bases aligning to TRBD1. CDR3 length equals 14 residues. With V trimmed by 4 bases and J by 5 bases, 8 bases remained unmatched. Germline V lookup: CDR1 SGHRS, CDR2 YFSETQ. CDR3 sequence: CASSLKGQNTEAFF. CDR3 nucleotide sequence: TGCGCCAGCAGCCTCAAGGGACAGAATACTGAAGCTTTCTTT.

This sequence joins TRBV9 and TRBJ1-1; D is ambiguous. The CDR3 spans 14 residues. Trimming pared 0 bases from V and 4 bases from J, leaving 10 bases between. Germline V CDR1 and CDR2: SGDLS, YYNGEE. In DNA form, the CDR3 reads TGTGCCAGCAGCGTAGAAACAGTTGCCACTGAAGCTTTCTTT. Its protein product is CASSVETVATEAFF.